This entry is about one T cell receptor beta chain. This sample was included in a study of cytomegalovirus exposure and HLA in healthy donors. The V gene end was trimmed by 3 bases and the J gene end by 7 bases; junction bases not matched to a gene: 8. The germline V gene has CDR1 SGHNT and CDR2 YYREEE (reference sequence). This CDR3 has 16 amino acids. Assay used: immunoSEQ multiplex PCR; TCRdb lists only in-frame clones, some missing. Here the sample spans roughly 120,000 clones, 86% being singletons. The TCR originated in a man aged 18-30 years in good health and CMV-seronegative. V usage is TRBV5-4 and J usage is TRBJ2-1; 12 bases match TRBD2. Sequenced: PBMCs. The CDR3 is CASSSVGLAGRNEQFF. Written as DNA, the CDR3 is TGTGCCAGCAGCTCCGTCGGACTAGCGGGAAGAAATGAGCAGTTCTTC.